These 2 T cell receptor beta chains share one sample of origin, sequenced in a study of T cell responses to AZD1222 COVID-19 vaccine. Produced via immunoSEQ multiplex PCR; TCRdb's table is partial and in-frame only. The sample has about 88,000 clones; less than 95% are singletons. The specimen comprised peripheral blood, sampled 28 days after the second AZD1222 dose. These receptors were obtained from an adult who received the AZD1222 COVID-19 vaccine.

The chain uses TRBV24-1 and TRBJ1-1; D possibly corresponds to TRBD1 (6 bases). Per germline, CDR1 KGHDR and CDR2 SFDVKD. V was shortened by 7 bases and J by 5 bases, with 7 bases between the two germline ends. The CDR3 is made up of 11 amino acids. CDR3 bases: TGTGCCACCAGCAGGGGTACTGAAGCTTTCTTT. Its translation: CATSRGTEAFF.

The chain recombines TRBV6-6 with TRBJ2-7; TRBD1 agrees at 8 bases. Germline loops: CDR1 MNHNY, CDR2 SVGAGI (reference sequence). V lost 6 bases, J lost 1 base, and 5 bases stayed unmatched. The CDR3 extends over 14 amino acids. CDR3 region: CASRPDRGSYEQYF. CDR3 nucleotides: TGTGCCAGCAGACCCGACAGGGGATCCTACGAGCAGTACTTC.